Listed here are 31 T cell receptor beta chains from one sample, sequenced in a study of blood T cell repertoires in COVID-19. The repertoire was sequenced with immunoSEQ multiplex PCR; TCRdb's copy has only in-frame clones and lacks some. The sample contains roughly 500,000 clones, 80% to 90% of which appear only once. The sample taken for sequencing was peripheral blood. These receptors came from a man between 18 and 35 years old with COVID-19, enrolled during active disease.

The chain employs TRBV5-4 and TRBJ2-7, with TRBD1 matching 9 bases. The CDR3 consists of 15 residues. The germline V gene has CDR1 SGHNT and CDR2 YYREEE (reference sequence). J gave up 6 bases and V 4 bases, and 11 bases lay outside the gene matches. The CDR3 spells CASSVGGTGIGEQYF. The CDR3 DNA reads TGTGCCAGCAGCGTTGGAGGGACAGGGATTGGCGAGCAGTACTTC. The full variable domain, its missing parts supplied by reference TRBV5-4 and TRBJ2-7, is ETGVTQSPTHLIKTRGQQVTLRCSSQSGHNTVSWYQQALGQGPQFIFQYYREEENGRGNFPPRFSGLQFPNYSSELNVNALELDDSALYLCASSVGGTGIGEQYFGPGTRLTVT.

As for this clone: Other nucleotide sequences from this sample produce the same CDR3. The J gene is TRBJ2-1, the V gene TRBV10-3, with 7 nucleotides matching TRBD2. Losses at the gene ends were 6 bases for V and 4 bases for J; bases not matched to a gene: 3. This CDR3 comprises 13 residues. Germline V gene sequence: CDR1 ENHRY, CDR2 SYGVKD. CDR3 DNA sequence: TGTGCCATCAGGGCGGGAGCTTACAATGAGCAGTTCTTC. Amino acids: CAIRAGAYNEQFF.

V gene TRBV19 combines with J gene TRBJ1-1, with TRBD1 as a possible D gene (6 bases). The CDR3 is 15 residues long. The germline gives CDR1 LNHDA, CDR2 SQIVND (reference sequence). The V gene lost 3 bases and the J gene lost 2 bases, with 13 bases spanning the gap. CDR3: CASSMGQGGNTEAFF. CDR3 DNA sequence: TGTGCCAGTAGTATGGGACAAGGGGGAAACACTGAAGCTTTCTTT.

The J gene is TRBJ2-3, the V gene TRBV5-1, with D uncertain. V dropped 0 bases and J dropped 4 bases, with 15 bases sitting between them. Germline-derived CDR1 and CDR2 are SGHRS and YFSETQ. This CDR3 contains 16 residues. CDR3 residues: CASSLGRLRSADTQYF. The CDR3 DNA reads as TGCGCCAGCAGCTTGGGGCGGCTCCGGAGCGCAGATACGCAGTATTTT.

The rearrangement links TRBV7-9 to TRBJ2-5, with D maybe TRBD1 (6 bases). The CDR3 consists of 16 residues. V lost 5 bases, J lost 4 bases, and 20 bases lay in between. Germline-derived CDR1 and CDR2 are SEHNR and FQNEAQ (reference sequence). CDR3 sequence: CASSRPPGAFAETQYF. CDR3 in DNA: TGTGCCAGCAGCCGCCCGCCAGGGGCATTTGCAGAGACCCAGTACTTC.

The chain joins TRBV5-1 to TRBJ2-1; 7 nucleotides line up with TRBD1. CDR3 length: 15 residues. Looked up from germline, CDR1 is SGHRS and CDR2 is YFSETQ. V lost 4 bases and J lost 6; bases outside the gene matches: 10. CDR3: CASSINRDSRNEQFF. The CDR3 DNA sequence: TGCGCCAGCAGCATAAACCGGGACAGCCGCAATGAGCAGTTCTTC.

Here the CDR3 reads CASSLVGGLASNEQFF. Written as DNA, the CDR3 is TGCGCCAGCAGCTTGGTGGGGGGACTAGCCAGCAATGAGCAGTTCTTC. The rearrangement joins TRBV5-1 to TRBJ2-1; TRBD2 matches 9 bases. CDR3 length: 16 residues. The V gene end was trimmed by 0 bases and the J gene end by 6 bases; junction bases not matched to a gene: 7. Looked up from germline, CDR1 is SGHRS and CDR2 is YFSETQ.

The CDR3 DNA follows: TGTGCCACCAGTGATGGGACAGCCTATAGCAATCAGCCCCAGCATTTT. Translating it yields CATSDGTAYSNQPQHF. The J gene is TRBJ1-5, the V gene TRBV24-1; TRBD1 agrees at 7 bases. This CDR3 comprises 16 residues. V lost 3 bases to trimming and J lost 0 bases; unmatched junction nucleotides: 4. CDR1 is KGHDR, CDR2 SFDVKD, per germline.

The genes are TRBV6-5 and TRBJ1-2; D not certain. The CDR3 is 14 residues long. Trimming took off 2 bases at V and 8 bases at J, with 15 bases between the two ends. Germline values: CDR1 MNHEY, CDR2 SVGAGI. DNA of the CDR3: TGTGCCAGCAGTTACGTCAGTACGTCTCCCGGCTACACCTTC. Protein product: CASSYVSTSPGYTF.

V usage is TRBV3-1 (or the pseudogene TRBV3-2) and J usage is TRBJ2-6; no firm D call. The CDR3 is 16 residues long. Germline-derived CDR1 and CDR2 are LGHDT and YNNKEL (reference sequence). Deletions cut 0 bases from V and 0 bases from J, with 6 bases between. The CDR3 reads CASSQERYSGANVLTF. The CDR3 DNA sequence: TGTGCCAGCAGCCAAGAACGGTACTCTGGGGCCAACGTCCTGACTTTC.

The chain employs TRBV19 and TRBJ1-2, with 7 bases fitting TRBD1. Per the germline V gene, CDR1 is LNHDA and CDR2 is SQIVND (reference sequence). The CDR3 has 17 amino acids. With 6 bases clipped from V and 5 bases from J, the junction kept 18 bases outside the gene matches. The CDR3 reads CASRTRSQGTADYGYTF. The CDR3 region has the DNA TGTGCCAGTAGAACTCGGTCACAAGGGACAGCTGATTATGGCTACACCTTC.

The chain recombines TRBV19 with TRBJ2-1; D gene unclear. Germline assignment: CDR1 LNHDA and CDR2 SQIVND (reference sequence). The V gene lost 5 bases and the J gene lost 5 bases, with 4 bases spanning the gap. This CDR3 has 11 amino acids. The CDR3 spells CASSLHNEQFF. The CDR3 nucleotides are TGTGCCAGTAGTCTACACAATGAGCAGTTCTTC.

The chain joins TRBV2 to TRBJ1-3; D uncertain. CDR3 length: 15 amino acids. Germline CDR1 SNHLY, CDR2 FYNNEI. Trimming removed 5 bases from V and 4 bases from J, with 15 bases in between. The CDR3 DNA reads TGTGCCAGCAGTTTGGTGGGTCGAGGGGGAAACACCATATATTTT. As protein: CASSLVGRGGNTIYF.

The chain couples TRBV2 to TRBJ2-5, with TRBD2 identical over 8 bases. The CDR3 has 17 amino acids. The V gene's germline CDR1 is SNHLY and CDR2 FYNNEI. Trimming removed 6 bases from V and 0 bases from J; junction bases left unmatched: 12. The CDR3 loop reads CASRRISGGLYQETQYF. CDR3 coding DNA: TGTGCCAGCAGGCGGATCAGCGGGGGCCTGTACCAAGAGACCCAGTACTTC.

This chain joins TRBV3-1 (or the pseudogene TRBV3-2) and TRBJ2-5; TRBD1 matches 8 bases. Unmatched junction bases numbered 4, after V lost 3 bases and J lost 7 bases. Germline V lookup: CDR1 LGHDT, CDR2 YNNKEL (reference sequence). The CDR3 has 13 residues. The chain's CDR3 is CASSQGQDMTQYF. In nucleotides, the CDR3 is TGTGCCAGCAGCCAGGGACAGGATATGACCCAGTACTTC.

This sequence joins TRBV2 and TRBJ2-5; 9 bases agree with TRBD1. Germline V gene lookup returns CDR1 SNHLY and CDR2 FYNNEI. J was trimmed by 9 bases and V by 3 bases; bases with no gene match: 8. The CDR3 sequence is 14 residues long. DNA of the CDR3: TGTGCCAGCAGTGACAGGGACAGGGAAATGGCCCAGTACTTC. Translating it yields CASSDRDREMAQYF.

For the CDR3, the DNA is TGTGCCACCAGCAGACCAGGGGATAGCACCTATGGCTACACCTTC. It codes for CATSRPGDSTYGYTF. The chain links TRBV15 to TRBJ1-2; D is perhaps TRBD1 (6 bases). The CDR3 has 15 amino acids. Trimming removed 2 bases at V and 4 bases at J, with 14 bases between. Germline lookup yields CDR1 LNHNV and CDR2 YYDKDF (reference sequence).

The CDR3 DNA follows: TGTGCCAGCAGCTTGGGTCAGGGAGATACGCAGTATTTT. Translated: CASSLGQGDTQYF. The V gene is TRBV5-4, the J gene TRBJ2-3, with D possibly being TRBD1 (5 bases). Germline V gives CDR1 SGHNT, CDR2 YYREEE (reference sequence). V was cut by 0 bases and J by 5 bases, with 7 bases left in between. This CDR3 spans 13 amino acids.

The rearrangement uses TRBV7-9 and TRBJ1-2; D may be TRBD1 (5 bases). V was cut by 5 bases and J by 3 bases, with 22 bases left in between. From germline, CDR1 is SEHNR and CDR2 FQNEAQ (reference sequence). CDR3 length: 17 amino acids. CDR3 sequence reads: CASSSQQGFMTDYGYTF. The DNA for the CDR3 is TGTGCCAGCAGCAGCCAGCAGGGATTCATGACGGACTATGGCTACACCTTC.

The CDR3, as DNA: TGCGCCAGCAGCCAACCGGGACTCTATAATTCACCCCTCCACTTT. Encoded protein: CASSQPGLYNSPLHF. The chain joins TRBV4-1 to TRBJ1-6; D perhaps matches TRBD1 (5 bases). Trimming removed 2 bases from V and 3 bases from J, with 8 bases in between. This CDR3 region has 15 residues. Germline V CDR1 and CDR2: MGHRA, YSYEKL.

This chain links TRBV10-3 with TRBJ2-7, with 8 bases lining up with TRBD2. With 6 bases clipped from V and 3 bases from J, the junction kept 7 bases outside the gene matches. Germline V CDR1 and CDR2: ENHRY, SYGVKD. The CDR3 covers 14 residues. The CDR3 sequence: CAIRALAGNYEQYF. As DNA, the CDR3 is TGTGCCATCAGAGCCCTAGCGGGTAACTACGAGCAGTACTTC.

This clone was detected only a few times. V and J are TRBV5-6 and TRBJ2-7; perhaps TRBD1 as D (5 bases). The germline V gene has CDR1 SGHDT and CDR2 YYEEEE. V shed 0 bases and J shed 7 bases, with 14 bases lying between them. The length of the CDR3 is 14 residues. The CDR3 coding sequence is TGTGCCAGCAGCTTGGGAACAGGCATGAGGGAGCAGTACTTC. Translation gives CASSLGTGMREQYF.

J is TRBJ1-3 and V is TRBV6-6, with D tentatively TRBD1 (5 bases). The CDR3 extends over 16 amino acids. Germline V gives CDR1 MNHNY, CDR2 SVGAGI (reference sequence). V was shortened by 5 bases and J by 0 bases, with 14 bases between the two germline ends. CDR3 sequence reads: CASSHLTVFSGNTIYF. The CDR3 coding sequence is TGTGCCAGCAGTCACCTGACAGTTTTCTCTGGAAACACCATATATTTT.

This chain joins TRBV6-5 and TRBJ1-1; 7 nucleotides agree with TRBD1. J gave up 3 bases and V 5 bases, and 3 bases lay outside the gene matches. The CDR3 length is 13 residues. Germline values: CDR1 MNHEY, CDR2 SVGAGI. This chain's CDR3 is CASSTDRDTEAFF. Here the CDR3 DNA reads TGTGCCAGCAGTACAGACAGGGACACTGAAGCTTTCTTT.

The chain couples TRBV19 to TRBJ2-7; D gene uncertain. The CDR3 is made up of 12 amino acids. Trimming removed 6 bases from V and 5 bases from J, with 11 bases in between. Germline CDR1 LNHDA, CDR2 SQIVND (reference sequence). The CDR3 DNA is TGTGCCAGTAGCCAAGGCGCGGACGAGCAGTACTTC. Its protein is CASSQGADEQYF.

The genes are TRBV21-1 and TRBJ2-7; the D call TRBD2 from the table was never checked on the DNA. TRBV21-1 is reported as a pseudogene. The CDR3 contains 13 residues. The CDR3 DNA is TGTGCCAGCAGCAAAGAAGCGGGGAACGAGCAGTACTTC. This encodes CASSKEAGNEQYF.

The chain employs TRBV19 and TRBJ2-7; TRBD1 matches 9 bases. With 5 bases clipped from V and 5 bases from J, the junction kept 1 base outside the gene matches. The CDR3 runs to 12 residues. Germline V gene sequence: CDR1 LNHDA, CDR2 SQIVND (reference sequence). The CDR3 sequence: CASSGDRDEQYF. Here the CDR3 DNA reads TGTGCCAGTAGTGGGGACAGGGACGAGCAGTACTTC.

This clone was counted once. This chain's CDR3 is CAIGIMRTGEDGYTF. For the CDR3, the DNA is TGTGCCATCGGTATTATGAGGACAGGGGAGGATGGCTACACCTTC. The rearrangement joins TRBV10-3 to TRBJ1-2; 9 positions match TRBD1. Germline V gene lookup returns CDR1 ENHRY and CDR2 SYGVKD. The CDR3 is 15 residues long. Trimming removed 8 bases from V and 6 bases from J; junction bases left unmatched: 13.

The chain carries TRBV3-1 (or the pseudogene TRBV3-2) and TRBJ1-1; D is uncertain. From germline, CDR1 is LGHDT and CDR2 YNNKEL (reference sequence). CDR3 length: 14 residues. Trimming shortened V by 1 base and J by 1 base, and 7 bases separated the two germline ends. The CDR3 sequence: CASSQGAGNTEAFF. The CDR3 region has the DNA TGTGCCAGCAGCCAAGGGGCAGGGAACACTGAAGCTTTCTTT.

This chain connects TRBV19 to TRBJ2-1; 9 positions agree with TRBD1. The CDR3 consists of 15 residues. Trimming removed 4 bases from V and 3 bases from J; junction bases left unmatched: 4. CDR1 is LNHDA, CDR2 SQIVND, per germline (reference sequence). The CDR3 here is CASSTGDRVYNEQFF. Written as DNA, the CDR3 is TGTGCCAGTAGTACAGGGGACAGGGTCTACAATGAGCAGTTCTTC.

The chain uses TRBV19 and TRBJ1-1, with 11 bases matching TRBD1. Germline V gene sequence: CDR1 LNHDA, CDR2 SQIVND (reference sequence). Unmatched junction bases numbered 12, after V lost 10 bases and J lost 5 bases. The CDR3 consists of 15 residues. The CDR3 loop is CATTRTGGYLTEAFF. The CDR3 bases are TGTGCCACGACTCGGACAGGGGGCTATTTAACTGAAGCTTTCTTT.